This is a list of T cell receptor beta chains from one sample in a study of cytomegalovirus exposure and HLA in healthy donors. Sequencing was performed with immunoSEQ multiplex PCR; in TCRdb, only in-frame clones are kept and a portion is missing. The table records under 20,000 clones, 70% to 85% of them present only once. The specimen sequenced was PBMCs. Source of these receptors: a human donor in good health. Each CDR3 is given with its conserved first and last residue. A D gene is named only where the DNA matches it firmly. Where a row states a size, it is once, few, many or the class of an expanded clone; other rows omit it.

CDR3 protein,CDR3 DNA,J gene,D gene,clone size,V gene
CASSLQGMTDTQYF,TGTGCCAGCAGCCTACAGGGGATGACAGATACGCAGTATTTT,TRBJ2-3,TRBD1,-,TRBV14
CASSQSRPLNEQFF,TGTGCCAGCAGCCAATCGAGGCCTCTGAATGAGCAGTTCTTC,TRBJ2-1,-,-,TRBV16
CASSQVVSRAGELFF,TGCGCCAGCAGCCAAGTGGTTTCCAGGGCCGGGGAGCTGTTTTTT,TRBJ2-2,-,once,TRBV4-3
CASSLHFSYEQYF,TGTGCCAGCAGTTTACACTTTTCCTACGAGCAGTACTTC,TRBJ2-7,-,-,TRBV27
CASRVGIMPQHF,TGTGCCAGTAGGGTGGGCATCATGCCCCAGCATTTT,TRBJ1-5,-,once,TRBV19
CASSFGRGTTEAFF,TGCGCCAGCAGCTTCGGCCGGGGAACCACTGAAGCTTTCTTT,TRBJ1-1,-,-,TRBV5-1
CASSDRGGSPLHF,TGTGCCAGCAGTGACAGGGGCGGGTCACCCCTCCACTTT,TRBJ1-6,-,-,TRBV6-1
CASSASGSTDTQYF,TGTGCCAGCAGTGCTAGCGGGAGCACAGATACGCAGTATTTT,TRBJ2-3,TRBD2,-,TRBV25-1
CASSLFSVQETQYF,TGTGCCAGCAGTTTATTTTCGGTACAAGAGACCCAGTACTTC,TRBJ2-5,-,-,TRBV28
CASSQGHLSGNTIYF,TGTGCCAGCAGTCAGGGACATCTCTCTGGAAACACCATATATTTT,TRBJ1-3,-,-,TRBV6-5
CASSPGQGLANEKLFF,TGTGCCAGTAGCCCAGGACAGGGACTTGCTAATGAAAAACTGTTTTTT,TRBJ1-4,TRBD1,-,TRBV19
CASSYTNREPYEQYF,TGTGCCAGCAGTTACACAAACCGGGAGCCCTACGAGCAGTACTTC,TRBJ2-7,-,-,TRBV6-5
CASKLQGPLGTDTQYF,TGTGCCAGCAAACTACAGGGACCCCTAGGCACAGATACGCAGTATTTT,TRBJ2-3,-,-,TRBV27
CASSYSTEGFGNTIYF,TGTGCCAGCAGTTACTCGACGGAGGGGTTCGGAAACACCATATATTTT,TRBJ1-3,-,-,TRBV6-5
CASSLSLAGGYTSGVSADTQYF,TGTGCCAGCAGCTTATCGCTAGCGGGGGGATACACGTCAGGGGTGTCTGCGGATACGCAGTATTTT,TRBJ2-3,TRBD2,-,TRBV13
CASSYRAGDGYTF,TGTGCCAGCAGTTACAGGGCAGGGGATGGCTACACCTTC,TRBJ1-2,-,few,TRBV6-6
CASKAQGVDTGELFF,TGTGCCAGCAAGGCACAGGGCGTGGACACCGGGGAGCTGTTTTTT,TRBJ2-2,-,-,TRBV2
CASRTGVEAFF,TGTGCCAGTAGGACAGGGGTTGAAGCTTTCTTT,TRBJ1-1,TRBD1,-,TRBV19
CASRRNNEQFF,TGTGCCAGCAGGAGAAACAATGAGCAGTTCTTC,TRBJ2-1,-,-,TRBV6-5
CASSVPGLRPQHF,TGTGCCAGTAGTGTGCCAGGATTACGGCCCCAGCATTTT,TRBJ1-5,-,few,TRBV19
CASSLHGTSRAHEQFF,TGTGCCAGCAGTTTACACGGGACTAGTAGGGCTCATGAGCAGTTCTTC,TRBJ2-1,TRBD2,-,TRBV27
CASSPPSSKTQYF,TGCGCCAGCAGCCCGCCCAGTAGCAAGACCCAGTACTTC,TRBJ2-5,-,-,TRBV4-1
CASSLSPTGNTIYF,TGTGCCAGCAGTTTATCGCCGACTGGGAACACCATATATTTT,TRBJ1-3,-,once,TRBV27
CASSYSNRERNSPLHF,TGTGCCAGCAGTTACTCGAACAGGGAAAGGAATTCACCCCTCCACTTT,TRBJ1-6,-,-,TRBV6-5
CASSLVQGAGTEAFF,TGTGCCAGCAGCTTAGTTCAGGGCGCGGGAACTGAAGCTTTCTTT,TRBJ1-1,-,-,TRBV11-2
CASSSSGAGGSGELFF,TGTGCCAGCAGTTCCTCGGGAGCGGGAGGCTCCGGGGAGCTGTTTTTT,TRBJ2-2,TRBD2,-,TRBV28
CASSSLLASRARGNEQYF,TGTGCCAGCAGTTCGTTACTAGCGTCTAGAGCGAGGGGTAACGAGCAGTACTTC,TRBJ2-7,TRBD2,-,TRBV27
CASPLPLTGDTEAFF,TGTGCCAGCCCACTCCCTTTGACAGGAGACACTGAAGCTTTCTTT,TRBJ1-1,-,-,TRBV28
CASSFAPLLAGNTGELFF,TGTGCCAGCAGCTTTGCTCCACTTCTAGCGGGGAACACCGGGGAGCTGTTTTTT,TRBJ2-2,TRBD2,-,TRBV13
CASRADRGFNTEAFF,TGCGCCAGCAGGGCCGACAGGGGATTCAACACTGAAGCTTTCTTT,TRBJ1-1,TRBD1,-,TRBV10-1
CASSLRGGSAGELFF,TGTGCCAGTAGCCTCCGAGGCGGGAGCGCCGGGGAGCTGTTTTTT,TRBJ2-2,TRBD2,few,TRBV19
CASSPPGGANSYEQYF,TGTGCCAGCAGCCCACCGGGGGGGGCGAACTCCTACGAGCAGTACTTC,TRBJ2-7,TRBD2,-,TRBV25-1
CASSQMRPVGGEKLFF,TGTGCCAGCAGTCAAATGAGACCCGTCGGGGGTGAAAAACTGTTTTTT,TRBJ1-4,-,-,TRBV27
CASSESGGHYEQYF,TGCGCCAGCAGTGAGAGCGGGGGACACTACGAGCAGTACTTC,TRBJ2-7,TRBD2,-,TRBV10-2
CASSRSVVMSNQPQHF,TGTGCCAGCAGCAGATCGGTTGTGATGAGCAATCAGCCCCAGCATTTT,TRBJ1-5,-,-,TRBV7-2
CASSLTSEETQYF,TGTGCCAGCAGCTTAACTAGCGAAGAGACCCAGTACTTC,TRBJ2-5,TRBD2,-,TRBV5-6
CASSHVWGTGSNQPQHF,TGTGCCAGCAGCCACGTATGGGGAACAGGGAGTAATCAGCCCCAGCATTTT,TRBJ1-5,-,-,TRBV4-2
CASSLGTGLSTGELFF,TGTGCCAGCAGTCTAGGTACAGGGCTAAGCACCGGGGAGCTGTTTTTT,TRBJ2-2,-,-,TRBV27
CASSLEEGNEQFF,TGTGCCAGCAGCTTAGAGGAGGGGAATGAGCAGTTCTTC,TRBJ2-1,-,-,TRBV11-3
CATATGIYNEQFF,TGTGCCACCGCAACAGGGATCTACAATGAGCAGTTCTTC,TRBJ2-1,-,-,TRBV15
CASSLEVLAGGPTDTQYF,TGTGCCAGCAGCTTAGAAGTATTGGCGGGGGGCCCCACAGATACGCAGTATTTT,TRBJ2-3,TRBD2,few,TRBV7-2
CASSQGGLAGQETQYF,TGTGCCAGCAGCCAAGGGGGACTAGCGGGCCAAGAGACCCAGTACTTC,TRBJ2-5,TRBD2,-,TRBV14
CASSPGLAGGPESGDTQYF,TGTGCCAGCAGTCCTGGACTAGCGGGGGGGCCAGAGTCCGGAGATACGCAGTATTTT,TRBJ2-3,TRBD2,-,TRBV27
CASSLDHSSEQYF,TGTGCCAGCAGCCTTGACCACAGTTCCGAGCAGTACTTC,TRBJ2-7,-,-,TRBV6-5
CSARDGLEAFF,TGCAGTGCTAGAGATGGACTTGAAGCTTTCTTT,TRBJ1-1,-,-,TRBV20-1
CARIPDRKNYGYTF,TGTGCCAGGATACCGGACAGGAAAAACTATGGCTACACCTTC,TRBJ1-2,TRBD1,-,TRBV6-5
CASSETSAVYEQYF,TGCGCCAGCAGTGAGACTAGCGCTGTTTACGAGCAGTACTTC,TRBJ2-7,TRBD2,-,TRBV10-2
CASSLTGVSSYGYTF,TGTGCCAGTAGTCTAACGGGGGTCTCTTCCTATGGCTACACCTTC,TRBJ1-2,-,few,TRBV19
CASSMGPPVQEQFF,TGTGCCAGTAGTATGGGCCCCCCCGTCCAGGAGCAGTTCTTC,TRBJ2-1,-,-,TRBV19
CSVDVGHTDTQYF,TGCAGCGTTGACGTGGGGCACACAGATACGCAGTATTTT,TRBJ2-3,-,-,TRBV29-1
CAPTMNQPQHF,TGTGCCCCCACAATGAATCAGCCCCAGCATTTT,TRBJ1-5,-,once,TRBV12-5
CSVEGLAPTYNEQFF,TGCAGCGTTGAGGGACTAGCGCCTACCTACAATGAGCAGTTCTTC,TRBJ2-1,TRBD2,-,TRBV29-1